These T cell receptor beta chains were read from a single sample in a study of CD8 T cells in ankylosing spondylitis. In TCRdb, the 5' RACE reads were re-called with MiXCR into one record per CDR3 protein. Of 500,000 to 650,000 distinct CDR3 sequences in the sample, 5.3% are singletons; the top ten hold approximately 3.5%. The sequenced material came from blood, either unsorted or a sorted T cell fraction (not recorded which). The receptors originated from a male donor with ankylosing spondylitis. The CDR3 runs from the conserved cysteine through the conserved F or W. D genes are given only for firm matches. Rows may omit the clone size; those that give it use once, few, many or a size class.

>TRBD1|14|many|TRBJ1-5|TRBV5-1
CASSIGTGDGPQHF
TGCGCCAGCAGCATAGGGACAGGGGACGGGCCCCAGCATTTT
>.|14|many|TRBJ2-7|TRBV12-3/TRBV12-4
CASSLISGGHEQYF
TGTGCCAGCAGTTTGATTAGTGGAGGGCACGAGCAGTACTTC
>.|14|few|TRBJ1-4|TRBV4-2
CASSPSRLNEKLFF
TGTGCCAGCAGCCCATCCAGACTTAATGAAAAACTGTTTTTT
>.|16|many|TRBJ2-3|TRBV20-1
CSAIDRKRSGTDTQYF
TGCAGTGCTATTGACAGGAAACGATCCGGGACAGATACGCAGTATTTT
>.|16|.|TRBJ2-1|TRBV28
CASSMGNSRTYNEQFF
TGTGCCAGCAGCATGGGAAACTCCCGAACCTACAATGAGCAGTTCTTC
>.|11|many|TRBJ2-1|TRBV20-1
CSARVANEQFF
TGCAGTGCTAGAGTGGCGAATGAGCAGTTCTTC
>.|14|many|TRBJ1-6|TRBV5-1
CASSLGALNSPLHF
TGCGCCAGCAGCTTGGGTGCCCTTAATTCACCCCTCCACTTT
>.|14|many|TRBJ1-2|TRBV18
CASSPETTNYGYTF
TGTGCCAGCTCACCGGAAACGACTAACTATGGCTACACCTTC
>TRBD2|16|many|TRBJ2-3|TRBV7-2
CASSSLAGAVTDTQYF
TGTGCCAGCAGCTCCTTAGCGGGAGCGGTCACAGATACGCAGTATTTT
>.|15|many|TRBJ1-2|TRBV5-1
CASSLGIEEGDGYTF
TGCGCCAGCAGCTTAGGAATTGAAGAAGGGGATGGCTACACCTTC
>TRBD1|14|many|TRBJ2-1|TRBV7-2
CASSLEGQGDRQFF
TGTGCCAGCAGCTTAGAGGGACAGGGGGATAGGCAGTTCTTC
>.|11|many|TRBJ2-5|TRBV10-2
CASSESTTQYF
TGCGCCAGCAGTGAGTCGACGACCCAGTACTTC
>.|12|many|TRBJ2-3|TRBV20-1
CSARYTTDTQYF
TGCAGTGCTAGATACACCACAGATACGCAGTATTTT
>TRBD1|16|many|TRBJ2-3|TRBV5-1
CASSLLPGQATDTQYF
TGCGCCAGCAGCTTACTCCCGGGACAGGCAACAGATACGCAGTATTTT
>TRBD2|18|many|TRBJ2-3|TRBV10-1
CASSESSASGLSTDTQYF
TGCGCCAGCAGTGAGTCGAGTGCTAGCGGGCTTAGCACAGATACGCAGTATTTT
>.|12|many|TRBJ2-1|TRBV20-1
CSARDGPLHGFF
TGCAGTGCTAGAGATGGGCCGCTTCACGGGTTCTTC
>.|12|many|TRBJ2-5|TRBV10-3
CAISPGRETQYF
TGTGCCATCAGCCCGGGACGGGAGACCCAGTACTTC
>TRBD1|14|few|TRBJ1-2|TRBV7-9
CASSRQGVIYGYTF
TGTGCCAGCAGCCGACAGGGGGTGATCTACGGCTACACCTTC
>.|13|many|TRBJ1-6|TRBV29-1
CSVKEGGNSPLHF
TGCAGCGTGAAGGAGGGGGGGAATTCACCCCTCCACTTT
>.|14|many|TRBJ2-5|TRBV12-3/TRBV12-4
CASTSLGALETQYF
TGTGCCAGCACTAGCTTAGGGGCCCTTGAGACCCAGTACTTC
>.|12|few|TRBJ1-1|TRBV2
CASSKWQDEAFF
TGTGCCAGCAGTAAGTGGCAGGATGAAGCTTTCTTT
>TRBD1|15|many|TRBJ1-2|TRBV20-1
CSARDSAGGYYGYTF
TGCAGTGCTAGAGATTCGGCAGGGGGATACTATGGCTACACCTTC
>TRBD2|16|few|TRBJ2-3|TRBV6-5
CASSSLRGGGTDTQYF
TGTGCCAGCAGTTCCCTTCGGGGGGGGGGCACAGATACGCAGTATTTT
>.|16|many|TRBJ1-6|TRBV7-8
CASAAPRGAYNSPLHF
TGTGCCAGCGCTGCACCGAGGGGCGCCTATAATTCACCCCTCCACTTT
>.|12|few|TRBJ2-1|TRBV7-2
CASSLVPGEQFF
TGTGCCAGCAGCTTAGTCCCCGGTGAGCAGTTCTTC
>.|14|many|TRBJ1-4|TRBV12-3/TRBV12-4
CASSFGGLNEKLFF
TGTGCCAGCAGTTTTGGAGGGCTTAATGAAAAACTGTTTTTT
>TRBD2|14|many|TRBJ2-1|TRBV29-1
CSAGMGLASNEQFF
TGCAGCGCGGGGATGGGACTAGCGAGTAATGAGCAGTTCTTC
>.|14|many|TRBJ2-6|TRBV10-3
CAISEGAGANVLTF
TGTGCCATCAGTGAGGGGGCTGGGGCCAACGTCCTGACTTTC
>.|15|.|TRBJ1-1|TRBV3-1
CASSQQPIVNTEAFF
TGTGCCAGCAGCCAACAGCCCATCGTGAACACTGAAGCTTTCTTT
>TRBD1|15|few|TRBJ2-6|TRBV11-2
CASSPPGGEANVLTF
TGTGCCAGCAGCCCACCAGGGGGTGAGGCCAACGTCCTGACTTTC
>.|15|many|TRBJ1-4|TRBV9
CASSVEEGTLEKLFF
TGTGCCAGCAGCGTAGAAGAAGGGACGCTTGAAAAACTGTTTTTT
>TRBD2|16|few|TRBJ2-1|TRBV28
CASSRLTSGSINEQFF
TGTGCCAGCAGTCGCCTGACTAGCGGGAGTATAAATGAGCAGTTCTTC
>TRBD2|17|.|TRBJ2-1|TRBV5-1
CASSLGDSGSMYNEQFF
TGCGCCAGCAGCTTGGGTGATAGCGGGAGTATGTACAATGAGCAGTTCTTC
>.|14|many|TRBJ1-2|TRBV6-1
CASSDGGRDYGYTF
TGTGCCAGCAGTGATGGGGGACGGGACTATGGCTACACCTTC
>TRBD1|18|many|TRBJ1-5|TRBV29-1
CSVEDSQGGGVVEQPQHF
TGCAGCGTTGAAGATTCACAGGGGGGGGGAGTGGTGGAGCAGCCCCAGCATTTT
>TRBD1|14|many|TRBJ2-3|TRBV20-1
CSAPDRSSTDTQYF
TGCAGTGCTCCGGACAGGTCTAGCACAGATACGCAGTATTTT
>.|15|many|TRBJ1-2|TRBV7-2
CASRVGSGWDYGYTF
TGTGCCAGCAGGGTCGGTTCGGGCTGGGACTATGGCTACACCTTC
>.|15|many|TRBJ1-6|TRBV6-4
CASSAQPGQGSPLHF
TGTGCCAGCAGTGCCCAACCGGGACAAGGCTCACCCCTCCACTTT
>.|15|many|TRBJ2-3|TRBV29-1
CSVEARSRGTDTQYF
TGCAGCGTTGAGGCTAGATCAAGGGGCACAGATACGCAGTATTTT
>.|15|many|TRBJ2-7|TRBV20-1
CSARDSRSGSYEQYF
TGCAGTGCTAGAGATTCAAGAAGCGGCTCCTACGAGCAGTACTTC
>TRBD2|15|few|TRBJ2-5|TRBV7-9
CASAPLAGVSETQYF
TGTGCCAGCGCACCTCTAGCGGGAGTTTCGGAGACCCAGTACTTC
>.|12|few|TRBJ2-1|TRBV7-2
CASSLAGIEQFF
TGTGCCAGCAGCTTAGCGGGAATTGAGCAGTTCTTC
>TRBD2|16|.|TRBJ2-1|TRBV7-3
CASSPAGTSQVNEQFF
TGTGCCAGCAGCCCAGCCGGGACTAGCCAGGTCAATGAGCAGTTCTTC
>.|16|many|TRBJ2-2|TRBV4-3
CASSQGLREITGELFF
TGCGCCAGCAGCCAAGGGTTGAGGGAGATAACCGGGGAGCTGTTTTTT
>TRBD1|16|few|TRBJ2-3|TRBV5-4
CASSLGGLAGTDTQYF
TGTGCCAGCAGCCTAGGGGGCTTAGCCGGCACAGATACGCAGTATTTT
>TRBD1|15|many|TRBJ1-1|TRBV5-1
CASSDLQGDNTEAFF
TGCGCCAGCAGCGACCTACAGGGGGATAACACTGAAGCTTTCTTT
>.|15|many|TRBJ1-5|TRBV5-1
CASSSGPGEGQPQHF
TGCGCCAGCAGCTCAGGCCCGGGGGAGGGTCAGCCCCAGCATTTT
>.|18|many|TRBJ1-1|TRBV24-1
CATSDGRATSGMNTEAFF
TGTGCCACCAGTGATGGGCGGGCCACAAGCGGCATGAACACTGAAGCTTTCTTT